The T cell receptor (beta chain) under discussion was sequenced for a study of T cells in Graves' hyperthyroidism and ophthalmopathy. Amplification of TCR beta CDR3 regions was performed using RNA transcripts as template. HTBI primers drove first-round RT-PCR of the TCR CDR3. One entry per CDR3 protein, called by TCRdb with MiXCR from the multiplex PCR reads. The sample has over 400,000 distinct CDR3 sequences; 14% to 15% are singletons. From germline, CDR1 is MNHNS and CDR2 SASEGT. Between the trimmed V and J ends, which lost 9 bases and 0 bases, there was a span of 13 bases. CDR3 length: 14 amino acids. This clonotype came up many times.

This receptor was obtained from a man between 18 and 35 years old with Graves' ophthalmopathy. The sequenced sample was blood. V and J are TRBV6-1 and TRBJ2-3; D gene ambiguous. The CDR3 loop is CASCDGASTDTQYF. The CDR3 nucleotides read TGTGCCAGTTGCGATGGCGCTAGCACAGATACGCAGTATTTT.